These T cell receptor beta chains were read from a single sample in a study of blood T cells in healthy people across ages. From the 5' RACE reads, TCRdb called clonotypes with MiXCR, one entry per CDR3 protein. The repertoire holds about 780,000 distinct CDR3 sequences, around 50% seen once, with 18% in the top ten. Sequencing was done on a sample of blood. Every receptor here comes from a man at least 80 years old in good health. Each CDR3 is given with its conserved first and last residue. A D gene is named only where the DNA matches it firmly.

V gene | D gene | CDR3 length | CDR3 protein
TRBV4-1 | TRBD1 | 15 | CASSRRGQGAGEQYF
TRBV4-1 | . | 17 | CASSQPRRGLAYNEQFF
TRBV20-1 | . | 11 | CSAKNYNEQYF
TRBV7-8 | . | 14 | CASSLAGDLNEQFF
TRBV12-3/TRBV12-4 | . | 13 | CASSRDTSYGYTF
TRBV20-1 | TRBD1 | 13 | CSATTGGENTQYF
TRBV19 | . | 17 | CASTLDGRSTTNEKLFF
TRBV4-1 | . | 13 | CASSQDLLAVAYF
TRBV27 | . | 14 | CASSLTLANTEAFF
TRBV20-1 | TRBD2 | 15 | CSASGAREFPDTQYF
TRBV12-3/TRBV12-4 | . | 13 | CASSFRGFTEAFF
TRBV6-5 | TRBD1 | 15 | CASNRAGQGAFEQYF
TRBV20-1 | . | 14 | CSATSGLRSGEAFF
TRBV29-1 | . | 14 | CSVLDGSSYNEQFF
TRBV21-1 | . | 16 | CASSPRGQGNTGELFF
TRBV9 | . | 15 | CASSVFPGSENIQYF
TRBV7-2 | . | 16 | CASSLSRAGYTGELFF
TRBV29-1 | TRBD2 | 17 | CSVEGPGLAGELKTQYF
TRBV7-2 | TRBD1 | 16 | CASSQITGGLTDTQYF
TRBV6-2/TRBV6-3 | TRBD2 | 16 | CASSYWTSGSTNEQFF
TRBV20-1 | . | 15 | CSARGLGTSYNEQFF
TRBV5-1 | TRBD2 | 16 | CASSSPGLAAHNEQFF
TRBV29-1 | . | 14 | CSVGNTESTDTQYF
TRBV12-3/TRBV12-4 | . | 14 | CASNTLARGYKQYF
TRBV7-2 | . | 17 | CASSLRLPPSSYNEQFF
TRBV6-2/TRBV6-3 | . | 16 | CASFKVPETHEETQYF
TRBV20-1 | . | 14 | CSAEFGGPNEKLFF
TRBV29-1 | TRBD1 | 14 | CSVEWDSAYNEQFF
TRBV14 | TRBD2 | 17 | CASSRRGLAGGQETQYF
TRBV27 | . | 13 | CASSLFYRETQYF
TRBV12-3/TRBV12-4 | TRBD2 | 17 | CASSFRVTRGSYNEQFF
TRBV5-8 | . | 15 | CASSFPSTSYNEQFF
TRBV24-1 | TRBD2 | 17 | CATSDSASGSFGDTQYF
TRBV29-1 | . | 11 | CSVEVFNEQFF
TRBV20-1 | TRBD2 | 16 | CSAPPRLAGAGDTQYF
TRBV12-3/TRBV12-4 | . | 14 | CASSLSRNTDTQYF
TRBV7-2 | TRBD2 | 19 | CASSLVVGLAGASTDTQYF
TRBV20-1 | . | 10 | CSAPAGTQYF
TRBV18 | TRBD2 | 15 | CASSTLAGYYNEQFF